Below, 12 T cell receptor beta chains from the same sample are listed, as sequenced in a study of shared clonotypes between healthy human individuals. Only in-frame clones appear in the TCRdb table, and some are missing; sequencing was by immunoSEQ multiplex PCR. Seen here are roughly 1,100,000 clones, more than 60% observed once, and the top ten hold approximately 1.5%. The sequenced material came from memory CD4+ T cells sorted from blood. Stated subset: CD45RA-negative fraction. The receptors come from a man between 18 and 29 years old in good health.

This chain joins TRBV6-6 and TRBJ2-7; D not resolved. The V gene's germline CDR1 is MNHNY and CDR2 SVGAGI (reference sequence). With 6 bases removed from V and 7 bases from J, the gap between germline ends came to 19 bases. The CDR3 extends over 14 amino acids. CDR3 region: CASSDLGRQREQYF. CDR3 DNA sequence: TGTGCCAGCAGCGACCTCGGACGGCAAAGGGAGCAGTACTTC.

The table lists this clone with a few counts. V and J are TRBV6-5 and TRBJ1-2; D is undetermined. Trimming took 6 bases from V and 3 from J, leaving 14 bases between them. This CDR3 has 14 residues. In germline, CDR1 is MNHEY, CDR2 SVGAGI. CDR3 in amino acids: CASRSPSSHYGYTF. The CDR3 DNA reads TGTGCCAGCAGGTCCCCGTCGTCCCACTATGGCTACACCTTC.

The V gene is TRBV7-2, the J gene TRBJ1-6; no reliable D call. V lost 3 bases, J lost 10 bases, and 7 bases lay in between. The CDR3 spans 12 residues. In germline, CDR1 is SGHTA, CDR2 FQGNSA. The CDR3 DNA reads as TGTGCCAGCAGCTTTGGCGAATCACCCCTCCACTTT. The encoded protein is CASSFGESPLHF.

The V and J genes are TRBV30 and TRBJ2-3, with no clear D. This CDR3 is built from 12 residues. V gave up 2 bases and J gave up 1 base, with 4 bases separating them. Germline V CDR1 and CDR2: GTSNPN, SVGIG (reference sequence). The CDR3 spells CAWSSGTDTQYF. CDR3 nucleotide sequence: TGTGCCTGGAGTAGCGGCACAGATACGCAGTATTTT.

The rearrangement uses TRBV11-2 and TRBJ2-7, with 12 positions matching TRBD1. This CDR3 region has 15 residues. Germline V gene sequence: CDR1 SGHAT, CDR2 FQNNGV. V gave up 1 base and J gave up 5 bases; unmatched junction bases: 3. CDR3 loop: CASSLAGTGGHEQYF. Written as DNA, the CDR3 is TGTGCCAGCAGCTTAGCTGGGACAGGGGGCCACGAGCAGTACTTC.

The rearrangement uses TRBV5-4 and TRBJ1-1; 8 bases line up with TRBD1. The CDR3 is 17 amino acids. The germline V gene encodes CDR1 SGHNT and CDR2 YYREEE (reference sequence). V gave up 3 bases and J gave up 5 bases; unmatched junction bases: 15. As DNA, the CDR3 is TGTGCCAGCAGCTCGATGACGGACAGGGCGTACGGAACTGAAGCTTTCTTT. Translated: CASSSMTDRAYGTEAFF.

The chain employs TRBV5-1 and TRBJ2-3, with 9 bases aligning to TRBD2. CDR1 and CDR2 from the germline V gene are SGHRS and YFSETQ. The V segment lost 7 bases and the J segment 6 bases; nucleotides outside the gene matches: 12. This CDR3 contains 15 residues. For the CDR3, the DNA is TGCGCCAGCGGCTCGGGGCGGGGGGGCCCGGATACGCAGTATTTT. Encoded protein: CASGSGRGGPDTQYF.

The J gene is TRBJ2-5, the V gene TRBV6-5; D may match TRBD1 or TRBD2 (5 bases each). Germline V gene sequence: CDR1 MNHEY, CDR2 SVGAGI. CDR3 length: 14 amino acids. The V and J ends lost 6 bases and 5 bases respectively, with 16 bases between them. For the CDR3, the DNA is TGTGCCAGCAGCTTGGGACCCGATGGGGAGACCCAGTACTTC. Protein sequence: CASSLGPDGETQYF.

The CDR3 DNA is TGTGCCATCAGTGATCTCCACGAGACCCAGTACTTC. Translated: CAISDLHETQYF. This chain joins TRBV10-3 and TRBJ2-5, with D uncertain. V shed 3 bases and J shed 5 bases, with 7 bases lying between them. Germline V gene data show CDR1 as ENHRY and CDR2 as SYGVKD. The CDR3 runs to 12 residues.

The chain employs TRBV7-2 and TRBJ1-1; 7 bases are a match to TRBD1. The V segment lost 4 bases and the J segment 2 bases; nucleotides outside the gene matches: 10. Germline CDR1 and CDR2: SGHTA and FQGNSA. The length of the CDR3 is 16 residues. This CDR3 is CASSSQAGTANTEAFF. As DNA, the CDR3 is TGTGCCAGCAGCTCCCAAGCTGGGACAGCTAACACTGAAGCTTTCTTT.

This clone was picked up a small number of times. V is TRBV30 and J is TRBJ1-5; D possibly corresponds to TRBD1 (5 bases). There are 15 residues in the CDR3. Looked up from germline, CDR1 is GTSNPN and CDR2 is SVGIG (reference sequence). The V gene lost 1 base and the J gene lost 6 bases, with 16 bases spanning the gap. Here the CDR3 reads CAWSGGDGLGQPQHF. The CDR3 DNA sequence: TGTGCCTGGAGTGGGGGGGATGGATTGGGTCAGCCCCAGCATTTT.

V usage is TRBV27 and J usage is TRBJ2-7; D may be TRBD1 (6 bases). V shed 5 bases and J shed 7 bases, with 15 bases lying between them. The CDR3 totals 13 residues. Germline V CDR1 and CDR2: MNHEY, SMNVEV (reference sequence). Here the CDR3 DNA reads TGTGCCAGCAGTCCCAGGGGCCTGGGTGAGCAGTACTTC. Translating gives CASSPRGLGEQYF.